This TCR beta chain was recorded in a study of cytomegalovirus exposure and HLA in healthy donors. The germline V gene has CDR1 MGHRA and CDR2 YSYEKL. Trimming removed 0 bases at V and 0 bases at J, with 11 bases between. The CDR3 is 16 residues long. Findings and limits, study-wide: One later analysis reportedly identified an Asian-associated ancestry cluster that showed fewer N-insertions than the roughly 600-donor mean. For most TCR beta V segments, an earlier analysis put the productive rate at about 87% or about 30% of the time.

Use of 60 Vbeta and 13 Jbeta primers characterized the PCR. Measured with immunoSEQ multiplex PCR; TCRdb has only the in-frame clones, and not every one. The table records about 200,000 clones, about an eighth of them present only once. This clone was counted only a few times. What it binds is unknown. This TCR was sampled from a man aged 45-60 years in good health and CMV-seropositive. The chain uses TRBV4-1 and TRBJ1-1; D ambiguous. The sequencing sample was made of PBMCs. The CDR3 coding sequence is TGCGCCAGCAGCCAAGAACTTAGATTCATGAACACTGAAGCTTTCTTT. Protein sequence: CASSQELRFMNTEAFF.